The T cell receptor beta chain under discussion was sequenced for a study of cytomegalovirus exposure and HLA in healthy donors. Study summary: An early release of data contained some 80 million unique TCRs, which came from HLA-typed donors. The study's findings and limits: Researchers catalogued about 160 TCR beta chains as cytomegalovirus-associated.

The junction had 9 bases not matched to a gene; V was cut back by 2 bases and J by 4 bases. The germline V gene has CDR1 LNHDA and CDR2 SQIVND (reference sequence). The CDR3 has 16 residues. With 60 Vbeta and 13 Jbeta primers, the PCR was carried out. Using immunoSEQ multiplex PCR, the repertoire was profiled, and TCRdb retains in-frame clones only, with some absent. The sample consists of 150,000 or so clones, about 75% of them appearing once. Comment on this clone: Its antigen is not known.

The clonotype comes from a female donor in good health and CMV-seronegative. The specimen sequenced was PBMCs. The chain links TRBV19 to TRBJ1-2; 8 bases fit TRBD1. CDR3 amino acids: CASSINGQGRLYGYTF. CDR3 coding DNA: TGTGCCAGTAGTATAAATGGACAGGGAAGGCTCTATGGCTACACCTTC.